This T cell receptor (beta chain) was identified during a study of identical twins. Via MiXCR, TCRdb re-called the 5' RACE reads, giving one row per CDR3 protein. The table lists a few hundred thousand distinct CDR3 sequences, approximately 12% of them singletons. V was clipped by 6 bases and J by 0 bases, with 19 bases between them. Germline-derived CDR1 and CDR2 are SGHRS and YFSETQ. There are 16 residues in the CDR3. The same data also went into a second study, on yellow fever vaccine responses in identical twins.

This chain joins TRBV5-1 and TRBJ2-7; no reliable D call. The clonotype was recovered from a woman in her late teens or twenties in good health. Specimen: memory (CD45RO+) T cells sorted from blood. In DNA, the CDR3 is TGCGCCAGCACAGAAAACTCACAAAGCTACTCCTACGAGCAGTACTTC. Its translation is CASTENSQSYSYEQYF.